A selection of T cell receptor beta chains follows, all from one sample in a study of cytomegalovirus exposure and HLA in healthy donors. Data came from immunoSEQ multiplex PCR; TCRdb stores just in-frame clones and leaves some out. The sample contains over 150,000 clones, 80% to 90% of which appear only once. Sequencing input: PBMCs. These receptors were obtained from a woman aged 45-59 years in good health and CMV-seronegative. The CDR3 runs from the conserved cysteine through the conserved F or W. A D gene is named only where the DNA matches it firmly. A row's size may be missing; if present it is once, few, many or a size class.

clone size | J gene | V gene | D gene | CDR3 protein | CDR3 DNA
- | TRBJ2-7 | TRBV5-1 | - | CASSLGLEQYF | TGCGCCAGCAGCTTGGGTCTCGAGCAGTACTTC
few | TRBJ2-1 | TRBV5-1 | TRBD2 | CASSGLAGNEQFF | TGCGCCAGCAGCGGACTAGCGGGTAATGAGCAGTTCTTC
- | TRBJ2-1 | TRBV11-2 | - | CASSHSEREFF | TGTGCCAGCAGCCACTCGGAACGGGAGTTCTTC
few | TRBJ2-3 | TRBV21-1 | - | CASSKAGQSLTDTQYF | TGTGCCAGCAGCAAAGCGGGACAGAGCTTGACAGATACGCAGTATTTT
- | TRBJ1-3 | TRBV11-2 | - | CASSRRTTANSGNTIYF | TGTGCCAGCAGCCGCCGCACTACTGCCAACTCTGGAAACACCATATATTTT
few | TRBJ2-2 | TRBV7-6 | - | CASSLERTGELFF | TGTGCCAGCAGCCTAGAGCGTACCGGGGAGCTGTTTTTT
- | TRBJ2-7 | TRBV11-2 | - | CASSKGVVYEQYF | TGTGCCAGCAGCAAAGGGGTAGTCTACGAGCAGTACTTC
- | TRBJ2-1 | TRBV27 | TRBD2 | CASSPGLAGVHEQFF | TGTGCCAGCAGTCCCGGACTAGCGGGAGTTCATGAGCAGTTCTTC
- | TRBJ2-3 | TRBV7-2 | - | CASSLPDTQYF | TGTGCCAGCAGCCTCCCAGATACGCAGTATTTT
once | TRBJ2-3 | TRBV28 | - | CASSLAGFGTDTQYF | TGTGCCAGCAGTTTAGCGGGATTTGGCACAGATACGCAGTATTTT
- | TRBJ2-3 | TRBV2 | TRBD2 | CASSPSGSKADTQYF | TGTGCCAGCAGTCCTAGCGGGAGCAAGGCAGATACGCAGTATTTT
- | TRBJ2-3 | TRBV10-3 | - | CAISVTQEGTDTQYF | TGTGCCATCAGTGTCACACAGGAGGGGACAGATACGCAGTATTTT
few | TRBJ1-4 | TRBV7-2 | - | CASSLRAGSNEKLFF | TGTGCCAGCAGCTTACGCGCAGGCTCTAATGAAAAACTGTTTTTT
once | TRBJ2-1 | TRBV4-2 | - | CASSHAPGSSYNEQFF | TGTGCCAGCAGCCATGCCCCTGGGAGCTCCTACAATGAGCAGTTCTTC
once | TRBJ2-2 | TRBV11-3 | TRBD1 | CASSTTGGVTGELFF | TGTGCCAGCAGCACGACAGGGGGAGTCACCGGGGAGCTGTTTTTT
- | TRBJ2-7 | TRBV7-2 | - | CASSLTAGPYEQYF | TGTGCCAGCAGCTTAACGGCGGGGCCCTACGAGCAGTACTTC
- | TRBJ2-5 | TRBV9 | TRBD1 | CASSVGAGTGQETQYF | TGTGCCAGCAGCGTGGGGGCCGGGACAGGGCAAGAGACCCAGTACTTC
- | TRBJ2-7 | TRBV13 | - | CASSLEGTYEQYF | TGTGCCAGCAGCTTGGAGGGTACCTACGAGCAGTACTTC
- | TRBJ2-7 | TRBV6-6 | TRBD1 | CASTPLATGGGYEQYF | TGTGCCAGCACCCCTCTCGCGACAGGGGGCGGCTACGAGCAGTACTTC
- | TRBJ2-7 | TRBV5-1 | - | CASSLSTNSYEQYF | TGCGCCAGCAGCTTGTCGACTAACTCCTACGAGCAGTACTTC
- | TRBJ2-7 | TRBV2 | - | CASSPREERKEQYF | TGTGCCAGCAGTCCGCGCGAGGAAAGAAAAGAGCAGTACTTC
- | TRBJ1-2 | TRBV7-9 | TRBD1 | CASSSQGTNYGYTF | TGTGCCAGCAGCTCACAGGGGACTAACTATGGCTACACCTTC
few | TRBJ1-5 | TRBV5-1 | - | CASSLETNQPQHF | TGCGCCAGCAGCCTAGAAACCAATCAGCCCCAGCATTTT
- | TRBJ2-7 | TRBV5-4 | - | CASSHSRISYEQYF | TGTGCCAGCAGCCACTCACGAATATCCTACGAGCAGTACTTC
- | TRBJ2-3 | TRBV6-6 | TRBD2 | CASKRGLTTDTQYF | TGTGCCAGCAAGCGGGGGCTTACAACGGATACGCAGTATTTT
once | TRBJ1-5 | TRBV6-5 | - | CASSYSTEGGQPQHF | TGTGCCAGCAGTTACTCAACAGAGGGAGGTCAGCCCCAGCATTTT
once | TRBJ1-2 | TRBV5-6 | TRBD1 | CASSLVTGEGYTF | TGTGCCAGCAGCTTGGTGACAGGGGAGGGCTACACCTTC